This TCR beta chain was observed in a study of blood T cell repertoires in COVID-19. Looking at the study overall: Sources were T cells, B-cell-depleted T cells, or PBMCs; the material itself was cDNA or gDNA.

V was shortened by 3 bases and J by 6 bases, with 10 bases between the two germline ends. Germline CDR1 SGHAT, CDR2 FQDESV (reference sequence). The CDR3 has 13 amino acids. Enrolment of Seattle patients took place during active infection, and they were followed longitudinally. Source study methods: Amplified reference gene primers provided the basis for estimating nucleated cell counts. Produced via immunoSEQ multiplex PCR; TCRdb's table is partial and in-frame only. V, J and clone size are taken as reported in that table, and D and trimming were inferred from the DNA itself. Of 150,000 or so clones in the sample, around 79% were seen once.

The material sequenced was peripheral blood. This clonotype was sampled from a woman in her sixties or seventies with COVID-19, enrolled during active disease. The chain recombines TRBV11-1 with TRBJ2-3; D is undetermined. CDR3: CASSLSQSDTQYF. The CDR3 DNA is TGTGCCAGCAGCTTGAGCCAATCGGATACGCAGTATTTT.